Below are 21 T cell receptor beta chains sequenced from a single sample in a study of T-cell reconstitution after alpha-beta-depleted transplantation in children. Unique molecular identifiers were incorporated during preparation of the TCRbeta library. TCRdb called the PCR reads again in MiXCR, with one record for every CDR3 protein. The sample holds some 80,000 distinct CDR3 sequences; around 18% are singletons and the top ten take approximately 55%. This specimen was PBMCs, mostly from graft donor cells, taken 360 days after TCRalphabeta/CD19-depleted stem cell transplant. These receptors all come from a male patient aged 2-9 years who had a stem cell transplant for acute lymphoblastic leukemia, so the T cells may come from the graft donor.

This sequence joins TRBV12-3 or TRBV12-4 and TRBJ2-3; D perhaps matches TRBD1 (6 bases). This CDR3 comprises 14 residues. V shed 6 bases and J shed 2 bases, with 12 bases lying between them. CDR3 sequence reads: CASSPQGPTDTQYF. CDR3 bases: TGTGCCAGCAGCCCTCAGGGGCCCACAGATACGCAGTATTTT.

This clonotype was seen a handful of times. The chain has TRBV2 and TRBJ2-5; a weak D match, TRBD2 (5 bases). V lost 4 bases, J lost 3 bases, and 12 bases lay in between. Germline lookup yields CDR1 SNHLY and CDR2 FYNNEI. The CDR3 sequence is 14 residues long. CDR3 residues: CASSVLVREETQYF. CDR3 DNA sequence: TGTGCCAGCAGTGTCCTAGTGCGGGAAGAGACCCAGTACTTC. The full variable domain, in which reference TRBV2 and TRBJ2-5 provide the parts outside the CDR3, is EPEVTQTPSHQVTQMGQEVILRCVPISNHLYFYWYRQILGQKVEFLVSFYNNEISEKSEIFDDQFSVERPDGSNFTLKIRSTKLEDSAMYFCASSVLVREETQYFGPGTRLLVL.

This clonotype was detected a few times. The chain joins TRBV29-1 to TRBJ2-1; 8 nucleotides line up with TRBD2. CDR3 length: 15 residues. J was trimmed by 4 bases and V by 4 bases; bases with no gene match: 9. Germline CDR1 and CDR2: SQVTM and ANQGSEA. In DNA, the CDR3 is TGCAGCGTTGGGTCCCTAGCGGGTGTTTACAATGAGCAGTTCTTC. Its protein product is CSVGSLAGVYNEQFF.

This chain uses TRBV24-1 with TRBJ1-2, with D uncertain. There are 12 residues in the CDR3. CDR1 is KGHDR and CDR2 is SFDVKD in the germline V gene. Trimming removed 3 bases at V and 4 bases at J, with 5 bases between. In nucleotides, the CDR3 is TGTGCCACCAGTGATGGAGGCTATGGCTACACCTTC. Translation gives CATSDGGYGYTF.

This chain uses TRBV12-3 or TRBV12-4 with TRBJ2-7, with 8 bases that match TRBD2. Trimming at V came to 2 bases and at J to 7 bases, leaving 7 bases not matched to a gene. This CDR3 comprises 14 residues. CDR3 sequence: CASSLFLAGGEQYF. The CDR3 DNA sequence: TGTGCCAGCAGTTTATTCCTAGCGGGTGGTGAGCAGTACTTC.

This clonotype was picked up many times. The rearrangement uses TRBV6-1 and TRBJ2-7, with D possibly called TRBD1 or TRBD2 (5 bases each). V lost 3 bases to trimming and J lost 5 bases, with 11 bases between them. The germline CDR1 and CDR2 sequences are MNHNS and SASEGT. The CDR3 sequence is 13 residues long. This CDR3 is CASSEWGKNEQYF. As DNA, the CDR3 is TGTGCCAGCAGTGAGTGGGGGAAGAACGAGCAGTACTTC.

The CDR3 coding sequence is TGCGCCAGCAGTGAGTCGGGGCCAGGTAGGGGTGAGCAGTTCTTC. This encodes CASSESGPGRGEQFF. This rearrangement joins TRBV10-1 to TRBJ2-1; tentatively, D is TRBD1 (5 bases). Per the germline V gene, CDR1 is WNHNN and CDR2 is SYGVQD (reference sequence). Trimming stripped 0 bases from V and 9 bases from J, with 15 bases between. The CDR3 runs to 15 residues.

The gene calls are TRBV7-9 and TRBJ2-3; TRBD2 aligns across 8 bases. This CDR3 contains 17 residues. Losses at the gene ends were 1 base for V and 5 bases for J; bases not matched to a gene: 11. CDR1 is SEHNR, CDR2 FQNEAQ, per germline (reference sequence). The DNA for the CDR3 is TGTGCCAGCAGCTTAGATTGGTCGGGACTAGTCCTAGATACGCAGTATTTT. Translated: CASSLDWSGLVLDTQYF.

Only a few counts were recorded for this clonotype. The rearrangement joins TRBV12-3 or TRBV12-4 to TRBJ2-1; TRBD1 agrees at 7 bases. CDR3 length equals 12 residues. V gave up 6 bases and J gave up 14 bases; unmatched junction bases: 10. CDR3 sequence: CASRQGQVGKFF. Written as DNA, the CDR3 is TGTGCCAGCAGACAAGGACAGGTCGGAAAGTTCTTC.

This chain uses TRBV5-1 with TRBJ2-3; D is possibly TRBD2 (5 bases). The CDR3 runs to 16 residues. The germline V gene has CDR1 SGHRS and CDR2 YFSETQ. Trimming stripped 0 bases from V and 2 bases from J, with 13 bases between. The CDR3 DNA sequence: TGCGCCAGCAGCTTGGATGGGAGCGTGCCCACAGATACGCAGTATTTT. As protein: CASSLDGSVPTDTQYF.

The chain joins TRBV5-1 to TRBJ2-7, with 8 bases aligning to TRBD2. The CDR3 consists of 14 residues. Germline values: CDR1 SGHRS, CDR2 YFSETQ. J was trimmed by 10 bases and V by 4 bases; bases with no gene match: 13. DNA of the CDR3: TGCGCCAGCAGCCCCGGGACTAGTTCTACGAAACAGTACTTC. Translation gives CASSPGTSSTKQYF.

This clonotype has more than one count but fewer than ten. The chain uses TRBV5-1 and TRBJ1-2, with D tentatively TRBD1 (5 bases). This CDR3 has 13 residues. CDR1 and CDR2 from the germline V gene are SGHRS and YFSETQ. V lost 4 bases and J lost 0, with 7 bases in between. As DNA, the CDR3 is TGCGCCAGCAGCAGGGGTACTAACTATGGCTACACCTTC. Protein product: CASSRGTNYGYTF.

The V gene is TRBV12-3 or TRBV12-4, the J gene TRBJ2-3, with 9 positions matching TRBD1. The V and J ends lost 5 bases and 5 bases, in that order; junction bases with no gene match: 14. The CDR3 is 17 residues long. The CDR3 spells CASSTRTGTGIKDTQYF. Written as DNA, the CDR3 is TGTGCCAGCAGTACTAGGACCGGGACAGGGATTAAAGATACGCAGTATTTT.

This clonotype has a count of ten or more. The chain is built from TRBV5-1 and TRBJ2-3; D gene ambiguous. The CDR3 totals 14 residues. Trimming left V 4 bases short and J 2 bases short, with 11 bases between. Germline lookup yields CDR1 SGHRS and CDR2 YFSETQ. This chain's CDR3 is CASSPGPSTDTQYF. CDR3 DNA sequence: TGCGCCAGCAGCCCCGGGCCCTCCACAGATACGCAGTATTTT.

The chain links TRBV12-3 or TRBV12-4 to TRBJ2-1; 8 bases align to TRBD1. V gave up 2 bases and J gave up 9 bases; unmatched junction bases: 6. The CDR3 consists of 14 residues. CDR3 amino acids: CASSLSRGRGEQFF. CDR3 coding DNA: TGTGCCAGCAGTTTATCCAGGGGGCGGGGTGAGCAGTTCTTC.

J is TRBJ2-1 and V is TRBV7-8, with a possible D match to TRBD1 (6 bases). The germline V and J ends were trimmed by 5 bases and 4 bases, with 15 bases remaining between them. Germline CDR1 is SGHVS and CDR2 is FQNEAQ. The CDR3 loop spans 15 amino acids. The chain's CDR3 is CASSATGPTYNEQFF. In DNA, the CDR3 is TGTGCCAGCAGCGCGACAGGACCCACTTACAATGAGCAGTTCTTC.

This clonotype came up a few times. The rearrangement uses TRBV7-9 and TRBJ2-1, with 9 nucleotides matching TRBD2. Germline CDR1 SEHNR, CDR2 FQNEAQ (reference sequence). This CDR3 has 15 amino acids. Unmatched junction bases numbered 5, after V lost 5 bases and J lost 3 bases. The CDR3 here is CASSVSGGIYNEQFF. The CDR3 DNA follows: TGTGCCAGCAGCGTTAGCGGGGGAATCTACAATGAGCAGTTCTTC.

The CDR3 nucleotides are TGTGCCAGCAGTGAACAGGGGGCGGGTCAGCCCCAGCATTTT. Protein product: CASSEQGAGQPQHF. The rearrangement joins TRBV2 to TRBJ1-5; 8 bases are shared with TRBD1. The CDR3 sequence is 14 residues long. Germline CDR1 SNHLY, CDR2 FYNNEI. V trimming: 2 bases; J trimming: 6 bases; junction bases outside the gene matches: 3. The full variable domain, its missing parts supplied by reference TRBV2 and TRBJ1-5, is EPEVTQTPSHQVTQMGQEVILRCVPISNHLYFYWYRQILGQKVEFLVSFYNNEISEKSEIFDDQFSVERPDGSNFTLKIRSTKLEDSAMYFCASSEQGAGQPQHFGDGTRLSIL.

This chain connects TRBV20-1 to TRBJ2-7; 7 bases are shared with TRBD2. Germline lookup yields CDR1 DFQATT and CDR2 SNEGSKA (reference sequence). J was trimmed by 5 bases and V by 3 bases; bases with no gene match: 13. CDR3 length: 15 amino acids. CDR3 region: CSASPIVGGYNEQYF. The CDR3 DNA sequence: TGCAGTGCTAGCCCTATAGTGGGAGGGTATAACGAGCAGTACTTC.

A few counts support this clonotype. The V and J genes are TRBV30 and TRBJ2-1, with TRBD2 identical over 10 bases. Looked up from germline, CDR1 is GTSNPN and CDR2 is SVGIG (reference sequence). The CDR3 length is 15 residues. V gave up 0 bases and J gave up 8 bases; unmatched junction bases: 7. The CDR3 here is CAWSVRTSGRDEQFF. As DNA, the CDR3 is TGTGCCTGGAGTGTAAGGACTAGCGGAAGGGATGAGCAGTTCTTC.

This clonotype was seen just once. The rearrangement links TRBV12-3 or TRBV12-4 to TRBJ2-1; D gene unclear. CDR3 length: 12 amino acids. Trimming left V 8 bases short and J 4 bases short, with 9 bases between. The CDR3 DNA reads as TGTGCCAGCGGACCCCTTTACAATGAGCAGTTCTTC. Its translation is CASGPLYNEQFF.